Presented here are 2 T cell receptor beta chains from one specimen sequenced in a study of control samples from healthy donors and cancer patients. Clones were sequenced by immunoSEQ multiplex PCR, and TCRdb holds only the in-frame ones, with some missing. The sample lists fewer than 150,000 clones; approximately 90% were seen once. The source material was blood. The receptors originated from a woman younger than 30 in good health.

The rearrangement links TRBV6-2 or TRBV6-3 to TRBJ2-3; 10 bases are shared with TRBD1. The CDR3 extends over 16 amino acids. Germline CDR1 and CDR2: MNHEY and SVGEGT. J was trimmed by 2 bases and V by 5 bases; bases with no gene match: 7. CDR3 amino acids: CASSQGTGANTDTQYF. The DNA of the CDR3 is TGTGCCAGCAGTCAAGGGACAGGGGCCAACACAGATACGCAGTATTTT.

The chain combines TRBV5-1 with TRBJ1-1; the D is unclear. V gave up 4 bases and J gave up 1 base, with 14 bases separating them. Germline V gene lookup returns CDR1 SGHRS and CDR2 YFSETQ. CDR3 length: 15 residues. CDR3 residues: CASSPRGVQNTEAFF. CDR3 nucleotide sequence: TGCGCCAGCAGCCCTCGCGGAGTTCAGAACACTGAAGCTTTCTTT.